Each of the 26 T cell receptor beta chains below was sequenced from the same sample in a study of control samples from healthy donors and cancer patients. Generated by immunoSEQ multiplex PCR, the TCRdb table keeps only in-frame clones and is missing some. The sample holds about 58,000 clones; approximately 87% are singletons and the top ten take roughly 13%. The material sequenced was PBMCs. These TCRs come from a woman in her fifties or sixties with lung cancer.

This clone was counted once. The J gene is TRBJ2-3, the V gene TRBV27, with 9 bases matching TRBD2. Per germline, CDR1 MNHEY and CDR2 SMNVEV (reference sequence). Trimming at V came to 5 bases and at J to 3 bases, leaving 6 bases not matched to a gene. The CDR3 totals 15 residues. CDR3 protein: CASSRWTSETDTQYF. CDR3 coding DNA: TGTGCCAGCAGTCGATGGACTAGCGAGACAGATACGCAGTATTTT.

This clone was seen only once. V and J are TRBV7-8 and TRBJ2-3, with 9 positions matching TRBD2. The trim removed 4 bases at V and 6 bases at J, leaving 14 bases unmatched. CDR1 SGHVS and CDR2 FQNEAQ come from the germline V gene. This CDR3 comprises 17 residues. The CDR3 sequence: CASSSTLAGAPADTQYF. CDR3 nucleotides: TGTGCCAGCAGCTCCACATTAGCGGGGGCCCCTGCGGATACGCAGTATTTT.

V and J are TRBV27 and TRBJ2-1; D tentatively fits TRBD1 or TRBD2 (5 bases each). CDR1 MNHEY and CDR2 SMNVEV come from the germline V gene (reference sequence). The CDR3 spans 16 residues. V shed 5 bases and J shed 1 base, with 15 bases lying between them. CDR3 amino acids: CASSPGDRKSYNEQFF. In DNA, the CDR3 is TGTGCCAGCAGTCCCGGGGACCGTAAATCCTACAATGAGCAGTTCTTC.

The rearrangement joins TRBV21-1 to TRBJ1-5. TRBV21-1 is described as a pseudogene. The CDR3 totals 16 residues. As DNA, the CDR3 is TGTGCCAGCAGCAAAGAAGAGTATAGGGGGGCTCAGCCCCAGCATTTT. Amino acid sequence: CASSKEEYRGAQPQHF.

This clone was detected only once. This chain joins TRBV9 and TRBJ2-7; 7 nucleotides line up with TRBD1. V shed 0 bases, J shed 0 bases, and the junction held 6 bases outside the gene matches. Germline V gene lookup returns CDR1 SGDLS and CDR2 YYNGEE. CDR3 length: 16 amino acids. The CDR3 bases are TGTGCCAGCAGCGTAGGGGGACAGCCCGACTCCTACGAGCAGTACTTC. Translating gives CASSVGGQPDSYEQYF. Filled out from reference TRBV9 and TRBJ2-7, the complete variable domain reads DSGVTQTPKHLITATGQRVTLRCSPRSGDLSVYWYQQSLDQGLQFLIQYYNGEERAKGNILERFSAQQFPDLHSELNLSSLELGDSALYFCASSVGGQPDSYEQYFGPGTRLTVT.

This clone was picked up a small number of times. CDR3 sequence reads: CASSHFGDNPSYEQYF. The CDR3 DNA reads TGTGCCAGCAGCCATTTTGGGGACAATCCCTCCTACGAGCAGTACTTC. The chain joins TRBV4-2 to TRBJ2-7, with D perhaps TRBD1 (6 bases). Per the germline V gene, CDR1 is LGHNA and CDR2 is YNFKEQ. This CDR3 region has 16 residues. The V and J ends lost 3 bases and 0 bases respectively, with 15 bases between them.

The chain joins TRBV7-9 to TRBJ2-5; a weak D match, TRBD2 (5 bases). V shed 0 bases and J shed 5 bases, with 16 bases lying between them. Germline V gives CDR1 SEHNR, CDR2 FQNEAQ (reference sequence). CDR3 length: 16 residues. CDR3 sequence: CASSLARGLLQETQYF. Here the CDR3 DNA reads TGTGCCAGCAGCTTAGCGCGCGGACTCCTGCAGGAGACCCAGTACTTC. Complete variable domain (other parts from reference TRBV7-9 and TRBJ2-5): DTGVSQNPRHKITKRGQNVTFRCDPISEHNRLYWYRQTLGQGPEFLTYFQNEAQLEKSRLLSDRFSAERPKGSFSTLEIQRTEQGDSAMYLCASSLARGLLQETQYFGPGTRLLVL.

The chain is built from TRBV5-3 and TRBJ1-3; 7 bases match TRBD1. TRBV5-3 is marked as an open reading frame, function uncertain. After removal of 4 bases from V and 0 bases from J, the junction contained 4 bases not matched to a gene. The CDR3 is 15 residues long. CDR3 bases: TGTGCCAGAAGCGCCAACAGGGGCTCTGGAAACACCATATATTTT. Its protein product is CARSANRGSGNTIYF.

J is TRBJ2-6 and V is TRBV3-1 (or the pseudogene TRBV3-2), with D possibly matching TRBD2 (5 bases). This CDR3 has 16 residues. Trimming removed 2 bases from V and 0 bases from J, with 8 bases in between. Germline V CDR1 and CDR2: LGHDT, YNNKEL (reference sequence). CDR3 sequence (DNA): TGTGCCAGCAGCCAAACCCGGGGCTCTGGGGCCAACGTCCTGACTTTC. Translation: CASSQTRGSGANVLTF.

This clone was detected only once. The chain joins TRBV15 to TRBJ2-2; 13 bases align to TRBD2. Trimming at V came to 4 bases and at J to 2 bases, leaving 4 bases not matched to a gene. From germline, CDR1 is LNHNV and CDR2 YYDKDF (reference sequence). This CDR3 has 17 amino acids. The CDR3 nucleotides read TGTGCCACCAGCAAGGGACTAGCGGGATTAAACACCGGGGAGCTGTTTTTT. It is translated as CATSKGLAGLNTGELFF.

The CDR3 spells CASSLKVSLVNEQFF. CDR3 sequence (DNA): TGCGCCAGCAGCTTGAAGGTTTCTCTAGTCAATGAGCAGTTCTTC. This sequence joins TRBV5-1 and TRBJ2-1; D gene uncertain. Trimming cost V 1 base and J 6 bases, with 14 bases left between them. Germline CDR1 is SGHRS and CDR2 is YFSETQ. CDR3 length equals 15 residues. Full variable domain (missing parts from reference TRBV5-1 and TRBJ2-1): KAGVTQTPRYLIKTRGQQVTLSCSPISGHRSVSWYQQTPGQGLQFLFEYFSETQRNKGNFPGRFSGRQFSNSRSEMNVSTLELGDSALYLCASSLKVSLVNEQFFGPGTRLTVL.

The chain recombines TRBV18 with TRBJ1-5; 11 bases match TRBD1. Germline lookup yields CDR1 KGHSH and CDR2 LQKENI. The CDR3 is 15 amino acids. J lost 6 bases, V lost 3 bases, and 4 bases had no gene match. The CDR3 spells CASSPGTGGRQPQHF. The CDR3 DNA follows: TGTGCCAGCTCACCTGGGACAGGGGGACGTCAGCCCCAGCATTTT.

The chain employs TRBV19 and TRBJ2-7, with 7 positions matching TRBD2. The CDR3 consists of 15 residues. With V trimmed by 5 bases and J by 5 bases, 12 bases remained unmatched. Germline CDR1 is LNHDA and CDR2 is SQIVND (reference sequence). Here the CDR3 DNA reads TGTGCCAGTAGTCCCCTTCGGGGGGTTTGGGACGAGCAGTACTTC. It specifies CASSPLRGVWDEQYF. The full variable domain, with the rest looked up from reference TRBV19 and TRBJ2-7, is DGGITQSPKYLFRKEGQNVTLSCEQNLNHDAMYWYRQDPGQGLRLIYYSQIVNDFQKGDIAEGYSVSREKKESFPLTVTSAQKNPTAFYLCASSPLRGVWDEQYFGPGTRLTVT.

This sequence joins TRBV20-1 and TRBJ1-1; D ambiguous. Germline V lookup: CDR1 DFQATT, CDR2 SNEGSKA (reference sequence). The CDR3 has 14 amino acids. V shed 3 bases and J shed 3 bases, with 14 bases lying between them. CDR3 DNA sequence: TGCAGTGCTAGTTACCACCCCGGCGACACTGAAGCTTTCTTT. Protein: CSASYHPGDTEAFF.

CDR3 coding DNA: TGTGCCAGCAGTTTACTCACAGACGGGGGGATGGGAGGCTACACCTTC. Translation: CASSLLTDGGMGGYTF. The gene calls are TRBV28 and TRBJ1-2, with D maybe TRBD1 (5 bases). The CDR3 has 16 residues. CDR1 and CDR2 from the germline V gene are MDHEN and SYDVKM. V was clipped by 2 bases and J by 8 bases, with 21 bases between them.

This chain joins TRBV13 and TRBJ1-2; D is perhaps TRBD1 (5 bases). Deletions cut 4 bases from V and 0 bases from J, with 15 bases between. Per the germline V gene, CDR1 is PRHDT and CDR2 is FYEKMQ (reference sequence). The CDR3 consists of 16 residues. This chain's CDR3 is CASSYGSWGTNYGYTF. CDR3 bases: TGTGCCAGCAGCTATGGATCATGGGGGACTAACTATGGCTACACCTTC.

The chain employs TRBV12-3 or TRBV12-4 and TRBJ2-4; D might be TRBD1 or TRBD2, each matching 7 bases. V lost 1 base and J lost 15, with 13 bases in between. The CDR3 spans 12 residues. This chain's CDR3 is CASSLGEGAWYF. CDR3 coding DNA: TGTGCCAGCAGTTTAGGGGAGGGGGCTTGGTACTTC.

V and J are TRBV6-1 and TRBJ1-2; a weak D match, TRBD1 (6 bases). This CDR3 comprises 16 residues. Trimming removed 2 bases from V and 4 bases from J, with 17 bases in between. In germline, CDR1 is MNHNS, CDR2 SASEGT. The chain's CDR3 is CASSEIQGLGAYGYTF. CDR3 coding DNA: TGTGCCAGCAGTGAAATTCAGGGGCTAGGGGCCTATGGCTACACCTTC.

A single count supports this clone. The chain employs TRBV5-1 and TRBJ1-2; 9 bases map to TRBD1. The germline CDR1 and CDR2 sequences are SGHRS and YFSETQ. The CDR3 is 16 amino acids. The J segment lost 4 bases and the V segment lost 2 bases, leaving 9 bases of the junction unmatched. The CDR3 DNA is TGCGCCAGCAGCTTCCAGACAGGGGGTTTCCTCTATGGCTACACCTTC. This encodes CASSFQTGGFLYGYTF.

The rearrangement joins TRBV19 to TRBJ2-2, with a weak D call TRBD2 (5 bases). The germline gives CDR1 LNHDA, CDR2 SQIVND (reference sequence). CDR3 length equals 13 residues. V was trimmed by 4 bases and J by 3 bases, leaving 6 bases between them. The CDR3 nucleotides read TGTGCCAGTAGTAAGAGGGACACCGGGGAGCTGTTTTTT. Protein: CASSKRDTGELFF.

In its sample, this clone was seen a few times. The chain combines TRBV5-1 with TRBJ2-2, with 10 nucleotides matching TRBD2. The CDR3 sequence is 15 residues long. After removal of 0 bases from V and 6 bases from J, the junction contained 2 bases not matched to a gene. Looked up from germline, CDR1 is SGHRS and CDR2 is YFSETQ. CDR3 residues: CASSLALAGPGELFF. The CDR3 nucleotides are TGCGCCAGCAGCTTGGCACTAGCGGGACCCGGGGAGCTGTTTTTT. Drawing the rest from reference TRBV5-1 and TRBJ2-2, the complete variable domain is KAGVTQTPRYLIKTRGQQVTLSCSPISGHRSVSWYQQTPGQGLQFLFEYFSETQRNKGNFPGRFSGRQFSNSRSEMNVSTLELGDSALYLCASSLALAGPGELFFGEGSRLTVL.

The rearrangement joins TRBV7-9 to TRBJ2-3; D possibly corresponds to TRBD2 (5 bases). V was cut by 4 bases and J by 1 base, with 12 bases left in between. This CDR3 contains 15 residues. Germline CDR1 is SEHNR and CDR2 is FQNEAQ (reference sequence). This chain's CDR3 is CASSSQAGRTDTQYF. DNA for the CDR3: TGTGCCAGCAGCTCCCAGGCGGGCCGCACAGATACGCAGTATTTT.

The CDR3 nucleotides read TGTGCCAGCAGTTCACATTCACAGGGACCCCTCCACTTT. Its protein is CASSSHSQGPLHF. V usage is TRBV27 and J usage is TRBJ1-6; D might be TRBD1 (6 bases). Trimming pared 4 bases from V and 12 bases from J, leaving 13 bases between. This CDR3 comprises 13 residues. CDR1 MNHEY and CDR2 SMNVEV come from the germline V gene (reference sequence).

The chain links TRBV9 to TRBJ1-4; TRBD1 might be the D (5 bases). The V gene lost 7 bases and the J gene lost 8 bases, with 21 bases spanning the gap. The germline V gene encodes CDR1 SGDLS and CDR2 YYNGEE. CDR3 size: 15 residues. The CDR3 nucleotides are TGTGCCAGCGGAGAGTTGGAGGGGTATACGGAAAAACTGTTTTTT. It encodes CASGELEGYTEKLFF.

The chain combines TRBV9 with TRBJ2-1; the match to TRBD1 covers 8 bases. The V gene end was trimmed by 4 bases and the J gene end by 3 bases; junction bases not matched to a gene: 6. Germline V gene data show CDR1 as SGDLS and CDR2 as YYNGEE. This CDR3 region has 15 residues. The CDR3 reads CASSIQGAIYNEQFF. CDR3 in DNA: TGTGCCAGCAGCATTCAGGGGGCTATCTACAATGAGCAGTTCTTC.

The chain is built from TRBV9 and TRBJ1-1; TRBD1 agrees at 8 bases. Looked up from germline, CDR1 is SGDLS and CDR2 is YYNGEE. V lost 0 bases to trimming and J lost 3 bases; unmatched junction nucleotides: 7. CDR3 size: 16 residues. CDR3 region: CASSVEAGGGYTEAFF. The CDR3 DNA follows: TGTGCCAGCAGCGTAGAGGCAGGGGGCGGGTACACTGAAGCTTTCTTT. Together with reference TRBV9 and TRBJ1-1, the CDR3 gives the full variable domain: DSGVTQTPKHLITATGQRVTLRCSPRSGDLSVYWYQQSLDQGLQFLIQYYNGEERAKGNILERFSAQQFPDLHSELNLSSLELGDSALYFCASSVEAGGGYTEAFFGQGTRLTVV.